This T cell receptor beta chain was recovered during a study of blood T cell repertoires in COVID-19. Study context: PBMCs, B-cell-depleted T cells, or T cells provided the cDNA or gDNA that made up the material.

Only in-frame clones appear in the TCRdb table, and some are missing; sequencing was by immunoSEQ multiplex PCR. Here the sample spans around 150,000 clones, roughly 87% being singletons. This CDR3 contains 13 residues. Germline CDR1 is ENHRY and CDR2 is SYGVKD. V gave up 6 bases and J gave up 6 bases; unmatched junction bases: 4. This sequence was found in a woman between 55 and 75 years old with active or convalescent COVID-19. The specimen sequenced was peripheral blood. The V gene is TRBV10-3, the J gene TRBJ1-5; 8 nucleotides agree with TRBD1. The CDR3 region has the DNA TGTGCCATCAGGACAGGGGAAGGTCAGCCCCAGCATTTT. It is translated as CAIRTGEGQPQHF.